Each of the 25 T cell receptor beta chains below was sequenced from the same sample in a study of patients and donors after allogeneic stem cell transplantation. One entry per CDR3 protein results from TCRdb running MiXCR on the RT-PCR reads. Altogether about a million distinct CDR3 sequences are present, around 17% being singletons, with the ten largest covering 5.5% to 6.5%. Sequenced input: blood, either unsorted or a sorted T cell fraction (not recorded which). The receptors stem from a human donor who was either an allogeneic HSCT recipient or a stem cell or donor lymphocyte infusion donor (not recorded which). It is not recorded whose cells these are; they may come from a transplant donor.

The rearrangement uses TRBV5-6 and TRBJ1-1; perhaps TRBD1 as D (6 bases). The CDR3 loop spans 17 amino acids. Per germline, CDR1 SGHDT and CDR2 YYEEEE. V lost 1 base, J lost 1 base, and 17 bases lay in between. The DNA for the CDR3 is TGTGCCAGCAGCTTGTGGCGGGACACCCGATCGAACACTGAAGCTTTCTTT. This encodes CASSLWRDTRSNTEAFF.

This clonotype turned up a few times. The rearrangement uses TRBV29-1 and TRBJ2-5; TRBD1 aligns across 12 bases. V shed 8 bases and J 2 bases; nucleotides not matched to a gene: 9. The length of the CDR3 is 15 residues. Per the germline V gene, CDR1 is SQVTM and CDR2 is ANQGSEA. This CDR3 reads CSPKPGQGAQETQYF. For the CDR3, the DNA is TGCAGCCCTAAGCCGGGACAGGGGGCACAAGAGACCCAGTACTTC.

This clonotype was picked up many times. This sequence joins TRBV20-1 and TRBJ2-1; TRBD2 aligns across 7 bases. V lost 5 bases, J lost 6 bases, and 10 bases stayed unmatched. Germline assignment: CDR1 DFQATT and CDR2 SNEGSKA (reference sequence). The CDR3 consists of 14 residues. The CDR3 DNA reads as TGCAGTGCTCCAGAAGCGGGGTCACGCAATGAGCAGTTCTTC. It is translated as CSAPEAGSRNEQFF.

V gene TRBV20-1 combines with J gene TRBJ2-1; 7 bases match TRBD1. The junction had 9 bases not matched to a gene; V was cut back by 6 bases and J by 7 bases. The CDR3 is made up of 13 amino acids. Per the germline V gene, CDR1 is DFQATT and CDR2 is SNEGSKA (reference sequence). The chain's CDR3 is CSASTGTENEQFF. CDR3 nucleotides: TGCAGTGCAAGCACCGGGACAGAGAATGAGCAGTTCTTC.

V gene TRBV3-1 combines with J gene TRBJ2-7, with 8 positions matching TRBD1. Germline-derived CDR1 and CDR2 are LGHDT and YNNKEL (reference sequence). The V and J ends lost 2 bases and 0 bases, in that order; junction bases with no gene match: 9. This CDR3 is 17 amino acids long. For the CDR3, the DNA is TGTGCCAGCAGCCAACGAAGGGACAGGCCTAGCTCCTACGAGCAGTACTTC. This sequence encodes CASSQRRDRPSSYEQYF.

This clonotype was detected only a few times. CDR3 in amino acids: CASSPTPTLNMNTEAFF. The CDR3 DNA sequence: TGTGCCAGCAGCCCCACACCCACCCTGAACATGAACACTGAAGCTTTCTTT. The J gene is TRBJ1-1, the V gene TRBV7-8; no clear D. This CDR3 region has 17 residues. V dropped 5 bases and J dropped 0 bases, with 19 bases sitting between them. Germline V gives CDR1 SGHVS, CDR2 FQNEAQ.

This sequence joins TRBV9 and TRBJ2-3; 12 bases match TRBD1. There are 15 residues in the CDR3. Germline-derived CDR1 and CDR2 are SGDLS and YYNGEE. V gave up 7 bases and J gave up 7 bases; unmatched junction bases: 10. The CDR3 loop reads CASGNRDRGRNTQYF. CDR3 DNA: TGTGCCAGCGGGAACCGGGACAGGGGGCGAAATACGCAGTATTTT.

Many counts were recorded for this clonotype. V usage is TRBV4-3 and J usage is TRBJ2-1; TRBD2 matches 9 bases. V gave up 3 bases and J gave up 7 bases; unmatched junction bases: 7. The CDR3 loop spans 15 amino acids. Germline V gene sequence: CDR1 LGHNA, CDR2 YSLEER. The DNA for the CDR3 is TGCGCCAGCAGCCATCTTGCGGGGGGGCTTAATGAGCAGTTCTTC. This translates into CASSHLAGGLNEQFF.

The chain combines TRBV5-6 with TRBJ1-1, with a weak D call TRBD1 (5 bases). V lost 3 bases and J lost 3, with 12 bases in between. Germline-derived CDR1 and CDR2 are SGHDT and YYEEEE. This CDR3 has 14 residues. The CDR3 DNA reads as TGTGCCAGCAGCTCACTGGGCAGGGACACTGAAGCTTTCTTT. It codes for CASSSLGRDTEAFF.

The chain combines TRBV29-1 with TRBJ1-1; no reliable D call. The CDR3 is 13 residues long. The ends were cut back, 6 bases at V and 6 bases at J, with 17 bases in the middle. Per the germline V gene, CDR1 is SQVTM and CDR2 is ANQGSEA. CDR3 protein: CSVNSQPIPEAFF. The CDR3 DNA sequence: TGCAGCGTAAACTCCCAACCAATCCCTGAAGCTTTCTTT.

The rearrangement links TRBV2 to TRBJ2-7; D remains unclear. CDR1 and CDR2 from the germline V gene are SNHLY and FYNNEI. Trimming removed 3 bases from V and 4 bases from J, with 10 bases in between. CDR3 length equals 13 residues. CDR3 residues: CASSDPAAYEQYF. The CDR3 coding sequence is TGTGCCAGCAGTGACCCCGCAGCTTACGAGCAGTACTTC.

In its sample, this clonotype was seen a few times. The chain has TRBV11-2 and TRBJ1-1; tentative D call: TRBD1 (6 bases). V dropped 5 bases and J dropped 6 bases, with 13 bases sitting between them. Germline CDR1 is SGHAT and CDR2 is FQNNGV. This CDR3 spans 13 amino acids. CDR3 sequence: CASSPSGAAEAFF. The CDR3 DNA sequence: TGTGCCAGCAGCCCTTCAGGGGCTGCTGAAGCTTTCTTT.

This sequence joins TRBV14 and TRBJ2-3; no clear D. Germline CDR1 and CDR2: SGHDN and FVKESK. CDR3 length: 17 amino acids. V was pared by 0 bases and J by 1 base, with 14 bases between. DNA for the CDR3: TGTGCCAGCAGCCAAGAGGCAAAGGGTGGGCGCACAGATACGCAGTATTTT. Translating gives CASSQEAKGGRTDTQYF.

This clonotype was picked up a small number of times. The genes are TRBV9 and TRBJ1-1; D gene uncertain. CDR1 and CDR2 from the germline V gene are SGDLS and YYNGEE. This CDR3 spans 12 amino acids. V lost 3 bases, J lost 11 bases, and 14 bases lay in between. The CDR3 DNA reads TGTGCCAGCAGCGCACTAAGGGAGACGGCTTTCTTT. Protein: CASSALRETAFF.

V is TRBV12-3 or TRBV12-4 and J is TRBJ1-1, with D unresolved. Trimming cost V 7 bases and J 3 bases, with 9 bases left between them. This CDR3 spans 12 amino acids. The CDR3 DNA reads as TGTGCCAGCACCATGGCGGACACTGAAGCTTTCTTT. This codes for CASTMADTEAFF.

This clonotype was detected only a few times. The chain is built from TRBV28 and TRBJ1-3, with no clear D. The CDR3 loop spans 12 amino acids. Trimming left V 8 bases short and J 4 bases short, with 9 bases between. CDR1 MDHEN and CDR2 SYDVKM come from the germline V gene. The CDR3 region is CASRHPGNTIYF. The CDR3 DNA reads TGTGCCAGCCGACATCCGGGAAACACCATATATTTT.

This clonotype occurred many times. This sequence joins TRBV12-3 or TRBV12-4 and TRBJ2-5; TRBD1 is a possible D gene (6 bases). This CDR3 has 14 residues. Trimming took 6 bases from V and 1 from J, leaving 12 bases between them. For the CDR3, the DNA is TGTGCCAGCAGCCCCTGGGGGCTCCAAGAGACCCAGTACTTC. It is translated as CASSPWGLQETQYF.

The V gene is TRBV20-1, the J gene TRBJ1-2, with 10 nucleotides matching TRBD1. The CDR3 has 13 amino acids. V shed 5 bases, J shed 8 bases, and the junction held 8 bases outside the gene matches. The germline V gene has CDR1 DFQATT and CDR2 SNEGSKA (reference sequence). The CDR3 loop is CSALGQGGRGYTF. CDR3 coding DNA: TGCAGTGCTCTAGGACAGGGGGGTCGCGGCTACACCTTC.

V and J are TRBV9 and TRBJ1-6, with 7 bases that match TRBD1. This CDR3 comprises 15 residues. CDR1 is SGDLS, CDR2 YYNGEE, per germline. V lost 2 bases to trimming and J lost 2 bases; unmatched junction nucleotides: 1. CDR3 in DNA: TGTGCCAGCAGCGTCGGGACAGCCTATAATTCACCCCTCCACTTT. This encodes CASSVGTAYNSPLHF.

The chain carries TRBV20-1 and TRBJ2-5; D unclear. The germline V gene encodes CDR1 DFQATT and CDR2 SNEGSKA (reference sequence). The CDR3 consists of 11 residues. V was cut by 7 bases and J by 3 bases, with 9 bases left in between. The CDR3 region is CSEAREETQYF. The CDR3, as DNA: TGCAGTGAAGCCCGAGAAGAGACCCAGTACTTC.

This clonotype was counted at least ten times. The rearrangement links TRBV12-3 or TRBV12-4 to TRBJ1-2; 10 nucleotides agree with TRBD1. V trimming: 6 bases; J trimming: 4 bases; junction bases outside the gene matches: 11. The CDR3 contains 16 residues. The CDR3 loop is CASSKPGQGSPYGYTF. The CDR3 region has the DNA TGTGCCAGCAGCAAACCGGGACAGGGGTCGCCCTATGGCTACACCTTC.

This clonotype was seen only a few times. The chain joins TRBV28 to TRBJ2-5, with D possibly being TRBD2 (6 bases). The V and J ends lost 5 bases and 2 bases respectively, with 9 bases between them. The CDR3 extends over 13 amino acids. The V gene's germline CDR1 is MDHEN and CDR2 SYDVKM. The CDR3 region is CASSPGDQETQYF. The DNA for the CDR3 is TGTGCCAGCAGTCCGGGGGATCAAGAGACCCAGTACTTC.

This clonotype has only a few counts. The gene calls are TRBV24-1 and TRBJ2-3; the match to TRBD2 covers 9 bases. CDR1 KGHDR and CDR2 SFDVKD come from the germline V gene. With V trimmed by 4 bases and J by 4 bases, 14 bases remained unmatched. The CDR3 sequence is 18 residues long. CDR3 coding DNA: TGTGCCACCAGTGAAATCCCCGGGACTAGCCGGGCCGCAGATACGCAGTATTTT. Protein sequence: CATSEIPGTSRAADTQYF.

This chain links TRBV10-3 with TRBJ2-7; 9 nucleotides match TRBD1. From germline, CDR1 is ENHRY and CDR2 SYGVKD. V lost 7 bases and J lost 2; bases outside the gene matches: 6. CDR3 size: 14 residues. CDR3 loop: CAITQGQGPYEQYF. CDR3 DNA sequence: TGTGCCATCACCCAGGGACAGGGACCCTACGAGCAGTACTTC.

The table lists this clonotype with many counts. The CDR3, as DNA: TGCAGCGTTGAGATCTACAATGAGCAGTTCTTC. This encodes CSVEIYNEQFF. This chain uses TRBV29-1 with TRBJ2-1, with D hard to call. The germline gives CDR1 SQVTM, CDR2 ANQGSEA. This CDR3 contains 11 residues. Trimming took 3 bases from V and 3 from J, leaving 3 bases between them.